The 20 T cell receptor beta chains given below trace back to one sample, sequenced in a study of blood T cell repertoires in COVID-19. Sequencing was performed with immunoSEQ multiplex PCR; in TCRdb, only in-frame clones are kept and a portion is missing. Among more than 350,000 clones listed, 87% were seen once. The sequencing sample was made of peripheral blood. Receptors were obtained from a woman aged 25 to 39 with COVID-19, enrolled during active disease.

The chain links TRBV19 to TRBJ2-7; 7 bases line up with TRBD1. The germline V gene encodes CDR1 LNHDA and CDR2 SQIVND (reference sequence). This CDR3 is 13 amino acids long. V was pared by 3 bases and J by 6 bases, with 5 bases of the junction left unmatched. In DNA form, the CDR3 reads TGTGCCAGTAGTATCGCGACAGGGCTCGAGCAGTACTTC. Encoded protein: CASSIATGLEQYF.

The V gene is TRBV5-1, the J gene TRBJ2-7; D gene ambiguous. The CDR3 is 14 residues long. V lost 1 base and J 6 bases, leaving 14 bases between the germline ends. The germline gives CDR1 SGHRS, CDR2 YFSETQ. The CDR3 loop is CASSLTSARSEQYF. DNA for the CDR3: TGCGCCAGCAGCTTGACGTCCGCTCGGTCCGAGCAGTACTTC. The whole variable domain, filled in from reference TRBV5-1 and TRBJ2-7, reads KAGVTQTPRYLIKTRGQQVTLSCSPISGHRSVSWYQQTPGQGLQFLFEYFSETQRNKGNFPGRFSGRQFSNSRSEMNVSTLELGDSALYLCASSLTSARSEQYFGPGTRLTVT.

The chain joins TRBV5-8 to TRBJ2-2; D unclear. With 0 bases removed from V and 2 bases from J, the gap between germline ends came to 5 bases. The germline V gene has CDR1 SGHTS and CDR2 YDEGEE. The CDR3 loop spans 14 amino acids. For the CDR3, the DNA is TGTGCCAGCAGCTTGGGGCCTAACACCGGGGAGCTGTTTTTT. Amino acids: CASSLGPNTGELFF.

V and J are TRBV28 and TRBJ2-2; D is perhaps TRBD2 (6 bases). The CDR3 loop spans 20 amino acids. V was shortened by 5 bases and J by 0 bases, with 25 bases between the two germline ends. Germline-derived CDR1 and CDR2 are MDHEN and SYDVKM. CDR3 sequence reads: CASSPGGGWTQQANTGELFF. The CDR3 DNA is TGTGCCAGCAGTCCCGGGGGTGGGTGGACTCAGCAGGCGAACACCGGGGAGCTGTTTTTT.

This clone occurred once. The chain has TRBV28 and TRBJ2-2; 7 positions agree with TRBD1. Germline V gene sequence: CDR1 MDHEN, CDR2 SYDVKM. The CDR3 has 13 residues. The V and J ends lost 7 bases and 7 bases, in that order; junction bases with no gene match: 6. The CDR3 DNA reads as TGTGCCAGCACCTTGACAGGGATCGGGGAGCTGTTTTTT. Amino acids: CASTLTGIGELFF.

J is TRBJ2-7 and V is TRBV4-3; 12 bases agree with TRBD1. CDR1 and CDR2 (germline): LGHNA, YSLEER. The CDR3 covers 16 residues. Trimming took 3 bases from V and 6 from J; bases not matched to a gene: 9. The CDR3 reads CASSHDTGTGGREQYF. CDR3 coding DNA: TGCGCCAGCAGCCATGATACCGGGACAGGGGGCCGCGAGCAGTACTTC.

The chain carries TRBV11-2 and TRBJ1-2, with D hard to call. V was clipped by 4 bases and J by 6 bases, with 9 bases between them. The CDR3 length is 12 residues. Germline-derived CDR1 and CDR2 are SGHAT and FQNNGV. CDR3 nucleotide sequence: TGTGCCAGCAGCTCCCCCCGCGATGGCTACACCTTC. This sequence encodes CASSSPRDGYTF.

The CDR3: CASSQAGGETQYF. The DNA for the CDR3 is TGTGCCAGCAGCCAAGCAGGGGGGGAGACCCAGTACTTC. J is TRBJ2-5 and V is TRBV4-2; weak D call: TRBD1 (7 bases). The length of the CDR3 is 13 residues. Trimming left V 1 base short and J 5 bases short, with 8 bases between. Germline V CDR1 and CDR2: LGHNA, YNFKEQ.

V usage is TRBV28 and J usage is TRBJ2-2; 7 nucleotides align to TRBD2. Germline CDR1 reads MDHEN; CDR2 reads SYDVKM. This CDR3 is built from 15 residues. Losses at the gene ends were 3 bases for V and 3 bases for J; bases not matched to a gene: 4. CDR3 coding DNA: TGTGCCAGCAGTTTGACTAGCCGATACACCGGGGAGCTGTTTTTT. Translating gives CASSLTSRYTGELFF.

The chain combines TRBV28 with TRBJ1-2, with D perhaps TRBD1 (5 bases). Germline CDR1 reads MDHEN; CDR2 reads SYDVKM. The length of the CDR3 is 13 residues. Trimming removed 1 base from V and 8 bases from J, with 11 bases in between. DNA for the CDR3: TGTGCCAGCAGTTTATTCATGGGGCCAGGCTACACCTTC. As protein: CASSLFMGPGYTF.

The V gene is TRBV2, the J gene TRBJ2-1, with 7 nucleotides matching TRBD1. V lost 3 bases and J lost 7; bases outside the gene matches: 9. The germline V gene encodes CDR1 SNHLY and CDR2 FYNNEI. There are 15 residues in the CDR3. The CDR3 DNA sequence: TGTGCCAGCAGTGATGGTGACAGGGTCGGGAATGAGCAGTTCTTC. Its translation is CASSDGDRVGNEQFF.

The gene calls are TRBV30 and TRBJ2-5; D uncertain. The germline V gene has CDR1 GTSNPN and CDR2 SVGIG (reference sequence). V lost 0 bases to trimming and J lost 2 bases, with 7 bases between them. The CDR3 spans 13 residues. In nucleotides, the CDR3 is TGTGCCTGGAGTGTTTATGTGCAAGAGACCCAGTACTTC. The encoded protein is CAWSVYVQETQYF.

The CDR3 DNA reads TGCGCCAGCAGTGAGTCACTAGCTCCCGCGGATACGCAGTATTTT. Protein: CASSESLAPADTQYF. V and J are TRBV10-1 and TRBJ2-3, with TRBD2 as a possible D gene (6 bases). CDR3 length equals 15 residues. V was clipped by 0 bases and J by 6 bases, with 13 bases between them. Germline V gives CDR1 WNHNN, CDR2 SYGVQD (reference sequence).

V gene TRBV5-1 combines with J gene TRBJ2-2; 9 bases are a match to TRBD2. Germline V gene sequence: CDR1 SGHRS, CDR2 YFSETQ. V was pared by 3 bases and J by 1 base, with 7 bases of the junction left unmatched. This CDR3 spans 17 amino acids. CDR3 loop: CASSYHTSGQNTGELFF. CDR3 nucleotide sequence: TGCGCCAGCAGCTATCATACTAGCGGGCAGAACACCGGGGAGCTGTTTTTT.

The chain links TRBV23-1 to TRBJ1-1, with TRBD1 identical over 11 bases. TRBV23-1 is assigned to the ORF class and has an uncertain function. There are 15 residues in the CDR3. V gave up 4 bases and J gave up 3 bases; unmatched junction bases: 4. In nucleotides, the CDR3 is TGCGCCAGCAGTCCCCTGGACAGGGGGCACACTGAAGCTTTCTTT. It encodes CASSPLDRGHTEAFF.

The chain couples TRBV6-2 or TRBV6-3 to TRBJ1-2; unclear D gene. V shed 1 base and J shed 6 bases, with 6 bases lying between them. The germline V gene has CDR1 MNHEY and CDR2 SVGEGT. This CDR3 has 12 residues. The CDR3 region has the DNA TGTGCCAGCAGTTACTTGGCAAATGGCTACACCTTC. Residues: CASSYLANGYTF.

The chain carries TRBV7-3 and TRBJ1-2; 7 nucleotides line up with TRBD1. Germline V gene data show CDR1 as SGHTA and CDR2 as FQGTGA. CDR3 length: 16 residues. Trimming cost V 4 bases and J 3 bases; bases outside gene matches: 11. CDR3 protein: CASSSNQHRGHYGYTF. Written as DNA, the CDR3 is TGTGCCAGCAGCTCTAATCAACACAGGGGTCACTATGGCTACACCTTC. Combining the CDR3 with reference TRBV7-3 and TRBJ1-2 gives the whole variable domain GAGVSQTPSNKVTEKGKYVELRCDPISGHTALYWYRQSLGQGPEFLIYFQGTGAADDSGLPNDRFFAVRPEGSVSTLKIQRTERGDSAVYLCASSSNQHRGHYGYTFGSGTRLTVV.

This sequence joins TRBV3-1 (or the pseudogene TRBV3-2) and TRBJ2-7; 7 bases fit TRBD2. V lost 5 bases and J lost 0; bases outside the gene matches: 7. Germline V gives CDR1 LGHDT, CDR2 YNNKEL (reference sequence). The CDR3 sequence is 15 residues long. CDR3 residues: CASSSFGTISYEQYF. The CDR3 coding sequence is TGTGCCAGCAGCTCCTTCGGGACTATCTCCTACGAGCAGTACTTC.

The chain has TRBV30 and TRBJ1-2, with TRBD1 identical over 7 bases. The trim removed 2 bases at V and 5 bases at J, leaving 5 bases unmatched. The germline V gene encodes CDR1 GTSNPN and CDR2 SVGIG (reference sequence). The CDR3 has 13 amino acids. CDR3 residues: CAWSIWDRYGYTF. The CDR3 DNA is TGTGCCTGGAGTATCTGGGACAGATATGGCTACACCTTC.

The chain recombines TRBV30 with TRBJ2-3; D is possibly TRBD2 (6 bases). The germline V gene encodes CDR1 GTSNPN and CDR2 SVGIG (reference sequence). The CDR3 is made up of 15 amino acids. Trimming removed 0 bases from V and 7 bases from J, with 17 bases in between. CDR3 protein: CAWSVLGLASHTQYF. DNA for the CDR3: TGTGCCTGGAGTGTCTTGGGGCTAGCGTCGCATACGCAGTATTTT.